This TCR beta chain was observed in a study of CD4 T cells in relation to SARS-CoV-2 and coronaviruses. Study-level background: PBMCs were cultured with antigen for about eleven days before TCR beta sequencing. Shared crossreactive spike epitopes were mapped to their HLA restriction. Negative control cultures got HIV-1 Nef peptides or no peptide.

The CDR3 loop spans 14 amino acids. V was shortened by 0 bases and J by 5 bases, with 8 bases between the two germline ends. Germline CDR1 reads SGHRS; CDR2 reads YFSETQ. This clone came up once. What it recognizes is unknown. The table came from immunoSEQ multiplex PCR; TCRdb's copy has only in-frame clones and leaves some out. Of tens of thousands of clones listed, approximately 78% are singletons. CD4+ T cells from unexposed donors were obtained before the COVID-19 pandemic (2011-2018). CD4+ T cells were isolated from the cells after more than 8 days of culture. Cells permitting, SARS-CoV-2 S/N and four cold-coronavirus spikes were tested on unexposed-donor CD4+ T cells.

The sequencing sample was made of CD4+ T cells from PBMCs, cultured in vitro. The sequence derives from a human donor in good health. The chain has TRBV5-1 and TRBJ2-2, with D tentatively TRBD1 (6 bases). In DNA form, the CDR3 reads TGCGCCAGCAGCTTGGCCAGGGGTACCGGGGAGCTGTTTTTT. It specifies CASSLARGTGELFF.